These T cell receptor beta chains were read from a single sample in a study of shared clonotypes between healthy human individuals. Assay: immunoSEQ multiplex PCR; the TCRdb copy retains only in-frame clones and omits some. The repertoire holds a few million clones, with approximately 93% as singletons. Input material: naive CD4+ T cells from PBMCs. The receptors derive from a man aged 18 to 30 in good health. Some clones in this sample may be carry-over from other donors' samples. Both conserved end residues are part of each CDR3. The D gene is left open where the match is weak. Clone size is not always given. Where it is, it says once, few, many or a class for expanded clones.

16	TRBD1	TRBV28	TRBJ1-5	.	CASSQNRDRIDQPQHF	TGTGCCAGCAGTCAGAACCGGGACAGAATTGATCAGCCCCAGCATTTT
15	TRBD2	TRBV6-5	TRBJ2-7	.	CASSYSRTREVEQYF	TGTGCCAGCAGTTACTCGAGGACGCGGGAGGTCGAGCAGTACTTC
14	TRBD1	TRBV10-3	TRBJ2-5	.	CAISRQGKQETQYF	TGTGCCATCAGCAGACAGGGAAAACAAGAGACCCAGTACTTC
16	.	TRBV7-2	TRBJ2-7	.	CASSLVTSVYSYEQYF	TGTGCCAGCAGCTTAGTGACGTCCGTATACTCCTACGAGCAGTACTTC
11	.	TRBV2	TRBJ2-3	.	CASTGGDTQYF	TGTGCCAGCACGGGTGGGGATACGCAGTATTTT
16	.	TRBV5-5	TRBJ1-2	.	CASSPRRTASNYGYTF	TGTGCCAGCAGCCCAAGACGGACAGCCTCTAACTATGGCTACACCTTC
13	.	TRBV28	TRBJ1-2	once	CASSLFRDIGYTF	TGTGCCAGCAGTTTATTTCGGGACATAGGCTACACCTTC
13	.	TRBV29-1	TRBJ1-1	.	CSVGGLMNTEAFF	TGCAGCGTTGGGGGGCTCATGAACACTGAAGCTTTCTTT
15	TRBD1	TRBV9	TRBJ2-3	.	CASRFQGAPTDTQYF	TGTGCCAGCAGGTTTCAGGGGGCCCCCACAGATACGCAGTATTTT
15	.	TRBV4-1	TRBJ2-1	.	CASSQAGAAYNEQFF	TGCGCCAGCAGCCAAGCGGGGGCGGCGTACAATGAGCAGTTCTTC
16	TRBD1	TRBV25-1	TRBJ1-1	.	CASSATNRGRNTEAFF	TGTGCCAGCAGTGCAACCAACAGGGGAAGGAACACTGAAGCTTTCTTT
16	.	TRBV4-3	TRBJ1-4	.	CASSQGEGRINEKLFF	TGCGCCAGCAGCCAAGGGGAAGGAAGAATTAATGAAAAACTGTTTTTT
15	TRBD2	TRBV7-9	TRBJ2-7	.	CASSQGLAGIYEQYF	TGTGCCAGCAGCCAGGGACTAGCGGGGATCTACGAGCAGTACTTC
16	TRBD1	TRBV6-5	TRBJ2-7	.	CASSSLQGKGGDEQYF	TGTGCCAGCAGTTCTCTACAGGGGAAGGGTGGAGACGAGCAGTACTTC
12	.	TRBV28	TRBJ1-5	.	CASSLLVQPQHF	TGTGCCAGCAGTTTATTGGTTCAGCCCCAGCATTTT
15	TRBD2	TRBV28	TRBJ2-3	.	CASTSAAGGTDTQYF	TGTGCCAGCACCTCTGCGGCGGGGGGCACAGATACGCAGTATTTT
15	TRBD1	TRBV7-3	TRBJ2-3	.	CASSLQGAPADTQYF	TGTGCCAGCAGCCTTCAGGGGGCCCCGGCGGATACGCAGTATTTT
14	TRBD2	TRBV6-5	TRBJ2-1	.	CASSTGGSYNEQFF	TGTGCCAGCAGTACGGGAGGTTCCTACAATGAGCAGTTCTTC
14	TRBD1	TRBV28	TRBJ1-1	.	CASTSGQGATEAFF	TGTGCCAGCACCTCCGGACAGGGGGCAACTGAAGCTTTCTTT
16	.	TRBV6-6	TRBJ2-3	.	CASSALGGVLTDTQYF	TGTGCCAGCAGTGCGTTGGGGGGCGTTTTAACAGATACGCAGTATTTT
13	TRBD2	TRBV29-1	TRBJ2-4	once	CSGLAGIGNIQYF	TGCAGCGGACTAGCGGGAATAGGAAACATTCAGTACTTC
15	.	TRBV7-8	TRBJ1-3	.	CASSLRRLSGNTIYF	TGTGCCAGCAGCTTAAGACGCCTCTCTGGAAACACCATATATTTT